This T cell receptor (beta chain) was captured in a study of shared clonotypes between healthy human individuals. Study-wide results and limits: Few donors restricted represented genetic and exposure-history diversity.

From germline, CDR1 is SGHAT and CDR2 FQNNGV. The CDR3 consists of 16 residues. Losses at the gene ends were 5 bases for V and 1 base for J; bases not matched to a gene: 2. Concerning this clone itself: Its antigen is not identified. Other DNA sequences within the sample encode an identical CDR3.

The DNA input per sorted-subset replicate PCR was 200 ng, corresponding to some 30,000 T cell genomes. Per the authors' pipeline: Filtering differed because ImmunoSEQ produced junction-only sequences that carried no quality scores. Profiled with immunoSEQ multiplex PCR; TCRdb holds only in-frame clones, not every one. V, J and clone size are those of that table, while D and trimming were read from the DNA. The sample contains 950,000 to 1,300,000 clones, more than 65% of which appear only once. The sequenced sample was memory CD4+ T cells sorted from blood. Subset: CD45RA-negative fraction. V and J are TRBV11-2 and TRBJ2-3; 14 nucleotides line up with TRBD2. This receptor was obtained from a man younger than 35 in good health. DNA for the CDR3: TGTGCCAGCAGCCTGGGACTAGCGGGGGGCACAGATACGCAGTATTTT. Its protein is CASSLGLAGGTDTQYF.